Each of the 18 T cell receptor beta chains below was sequenced from the same sample in a study of T-cell reconstitution after alpha-beta-depleted transplantation in children. TCRbeta library preparation incorporated unique molecular identifiers. One entry per CDR3 protein, called by TCRdb with MiXCR from the PCR reads. The sample records fewer than 150,000 distinct CDR3 sequences, around 9.8% being singletons. The source was PBMCs, mostly from graft donor cells, collected 180 days after TCRalphabeta/CD19-depleted stem cell transplant. The source is a girl less than two years old who had a stem cell transplant for combined immunodeficiency, so the T cells may come from the graft donor.

This clonotype was recorded a few times. V and J are TRBV12-3 or TRBV12-4 and TRBJ2-7; TRBD1 aligns across 7 bases. V lost 4 bases, J lost 1 base, and 7 bases stayed unmatched. The CDR3 runs 15 residues. In nucleotides, the CDR3 is TGTGCCAGCAGTTCGGGGCCAGGGGGTTCCTACGAGCAGTACTTC. Residues: CASSSGPGGSYEQYF.

This clonotype has a handful of counts. This chain connects TRBV30 to TRBJ2-6, with D hard to call. This CDR3 is built from 15 residues. The germline CDR1 and CDR2 sequences are GTSNPN and SVGIG (reference sequence). V was pared by 2 bases and J by 0 bases, with 8 bases between. CDR3 nucleotides: TGTGCCTGGAGTCAGGCGAGCTCTGGGGCCAACGTCCTGACTTTC. It translates to CAWSQASSGANVLTF.

The table lists this clonotype with a few counts. J is TRBJ2-1 and V is TRBV5-1; no clear D gene. Trimming cost V 0 bases and J 9 bases, with 10 bases left between them. Germline assignment: CDR1 SGHRS and CDR2 YFSETQ. The CDR3 is 13 residues long. The DNA of the CDR3 is TGCGCCAGCAGCTTGGACGTACTGGGTGAGCAGTTCTTC. Protein: CASSLDVLGEQFF.

A few counts support this clonotype. The chain employs TRBV20-1 and TRBJ1-3; 7 nucleotides line up with TRBD1. Germline V gene data show CDR1 as DFQATT and CDR2 as SNEGSKA (reference sequence). The length of the CDR3 is 13 residues. V lost 0 bases to trimming and J lost 9 bases; unmatched junction nucleotides: 5. In nucleotides, the CDR3 is TGCAGTGCTAGAGATGAGGGGGCAGGCACCATATATTTT. Translating gives CSARDEGAGTIYF.

This clonotype came up a few times. The chain links TRBV10-3 to TRBJ2-1, with TRBD2 matching over 11 bases. The CDR3 length is 15 residues. Germline values: CDR1 ENHRY, CDR2 SYGVKD. With V trimmed by 6 bases and J by 6 bases, 7 bases remained unmatched. The CDR3: CAISRLAGRINEQFF. CDR3 DNA: TGTGCCATCAGCAGACTAGCGGGAAGGATCAATGAGCAGTTCTTC.

The rearrangement joins TRBV7-8 to TRBJ1-5; D gene uncertain. Germline V gives CDR1 SGHVS, CDR2 FQNEAQ. The CDR3 has 13 residues. Deletions cut 4 bases from V and 11 bases from J, with 15 bases between. The CDR3, as DNA: TGTGCCAGCAGCTCGGGTACGGTTAAGGCCCAGCATTTT. It specifies CASSSGTVKAQHF.

This clonotype was seen a few times. This chain links TRBV4-3 with TRBJ2-7; weak D call: TRBD1 (5 bases). The CDR3 totals 14 residues. CDR1 and CDR2 (germline): LGHNA, YSLEER. The V gene lost 1 base and the J gene lost 3 bases, with 10 bases spanning the gap. CDR3: CASSQGQRDYEQYF. The CDR3 DNA sequence: TGCGCCAGCAGCCAAGGACAGCGAGACTACGAGCAGTACTTC.

This clonotype was counted between two and nine times. The rearrangement links TRBV6-5 to TRBJ1-2, with D unresolved. Germline values: CDR1 MNHEY, CDR2 SVGAGI. The V and J ends lost 2 bases and 8 bases respectively, with 12 bases between them. The CDR3 contains 13 residues. CDR3 residues: CASSYGFLEGYTF. For the CDR3, the DNA is TGTGCCAGCAGTTACGGGTTCTTGGAGGGCTACACCTTC.

There are a few counts of this clonotype. V and J are TRBV7-8 and TRBJ2-4; D could derive from TRBD1 or TRBD2 (5 bases each). V lost 5 bases and J lost 0, with 8 bases in between. Germline V lookup: CDR1 SGHVS, CDR2 FQNEAQ. The CDR3 covers 14 residues. CDR3 amino acids: CASSHGTAKNIQYF. CDR3 bases: TGTGCCAGCAGCCATGGGACAGCCAAAAACATTCAGTACTTC. The complete variable domain, with remaining parts taken from reference TRBV7-8 and TRBJ2-4, reads GAGVSQSPRYKVAKRGQDVALRCDPISGHVSLFWYQQALGQGPEFLTYFQNEAQLDKSGLPSDRFFAERPEGSVSTLKIQRTQQEDSAVYLCASSHGTAKNIQYFGAGTRLSVL.

This clonotype was counted a few times. V usage is TRBV20-1 and J usage is TRBJ2-2, with 11 bases matching TRBD2. The length of the CDR3 is 15 residues. The germline V gene encodes CDR1 DFQATT and CDR2 SNEGSKA (reference sequence). V was clipped by 1 base and J by 7 bases; unmatched bases: 5. The CDR3 loop is CSARASGRWGGELFF. Here the CDR3 DNA reads TGCAGTGCTAGAGCTAGCGGGAGGTGGGGCGGGGAGCTGTTTTTT.

The rearrangement joins TRBV4-2 to TRBJ1-6; perhaps TRBD1 as D (6 bases). CDR3 length equals 18 residues. Germline CDR1 and CDR2: LGHNA and YNFKEQ. The ends were cut back, 0 bases at V and 11 bases at J, with 23 bases in the middle. CDR3: CASSQEWLGDIRFAPLHF. In DNA form, the CDR3 reads TGTGCCAGCAGCCAAGAGTGGCTAGGGGACATCAGATTTGCACCCCTCCACTTT.

The CDR3 coding sequence is TGCAGTGCTAGAGTGGGACCGGAGACCCAGTACTTC. This sequence encodes CSARVGPETQYF. The gene calls are TRBV20-1 and TRBJ2-5; the D gene could be TRBD1 or TRBD2 (5 bases each). The CDR3 is 12 residues long. The germline CDR1 and CDR2 sequences are DFQATT and SNEGSKA (reference sequence). With 1 base removed from V and 5 bases from J, the gap between germline ends came to 8 bases.

This clonotype was counted a few times. The chain is built from TRBV9 and TRBJ2-5, with 12 bases lining up with TRBD2. Per germline, CDR1 SGDLS and CDR2 YYNGEE. CDR3 length: 15 residues. After removal of 3 bases from V and 2 bases from J, the junction contained 2 bases not matched to a gene. The CDR3 nucleotides read TGTGCCAGCAGCGCCGGACTAGCGGGGCAAGAGACCCAGTACTTC. The encoded protein is CASSAGLAGQETQYF. Full variable domain (outside the CDR3, taken from reference TRBV9 and TRBJ2-5): DSGVTQTPKHLITATGQRVTLRCSPRSGDLSVYWYQQSLDQGLQFLIQYYNGEERAKGNILERFSAQQFPDLHSELNLSSLELGDSALYFCASSAGLAGQETQYFGPGTRLLVL.

This clonotype was detected a few times. The chain has TRBV5-1 and TRBJ2-3; 10 bases align to TRBD1. V dropped 4 bases and J dropped 2; count of bases not matched to a gene: 16. CDR1 and CDR2 (germline): SGHRS, YFSETQ. The CDR3 spans 19 residues. The CDR3 is CASSPPTHPGQGNTDTQYF. Written as DNA, the CDR3 is TGCGCCAGCAGCCCTCCGACCCATCCGGGACAGGGGAACACAGATACGCAGTATTTT.

This clonotype has more than one count but fewer than ten. The CDR3 spells CASSFGRGTEAFF. The CDR3, as DNA: TGTGCCAGCAGCTTCGGCAGAGGCACTGAAGCTTTCTTT. The chain employs TRBV11-2 and TRBJ1-1; D unresolved. Between the trimmed V and J ends, which lost 3 bases and 4 bases, there was a span of 9 bases. Germline V lookup: CDR1 SGHAT, CDR2 FQNNGV. The CDR3 contains 13 residues.

This clonotype was counted between two and nine times. This chain connects TRBV18 to TRBJ2-2; maybe TRBD1 (6 bases). V was cut by 3 bases and J by 0 bases, with 11 bases left in between. Germline V gene data show CDR1 as KGHSH and CDR2 as LQKENI. This CDR3 region has 16 residues. CDR3 DNA sequence: TGTGCCAGCTCACCTCGGGACAAGTCGAACACCGGGGAGCTGTTTTTT. It encodes CASSPRDKSNTGELFF. Full variable domain (remainder filled in from reference TRBV18 and TRBJ2-2): NAGVMQNPRHLVRRRGQEARLRCSPMKGHSHVYWYRQLPEEGLKFMVYLQKENIIDESGMPKERFSAEFPKEGPSILRIQQVVRGDSAAYFCASSPRDKSNTGELFFGEGSRLTVL.

V gene TRBV20-1 combines with J gene TRBJ2-3, with D possibly being TRBD1 or TRBD2 (5 bases each). The CDR3 is 15 amino acids. The V and J ends lost 2 bases and 2 bases respectively, with 14 bases between them. Germline V lookup: CDR1 DFQATT, CDR2 SNEGSKA (reference sequence). The CDR3, as DNA: TGCAGTGCTAGACACCCGGGGCTGAACACAGATACGCAGTATTTT. This sequence encodes CSARHPGLNTDTQYF.

The table lists this clonotype with a few counts. The V gene is TRBV7-3, the J gene TRBJ2-3; 7 bases line up with TRBD2. The CDR3 has 14 residues. Germline CDR1 is SGHTA and CDR2 is FQGTGA. Trimming cost V 5 bases and J 1 base; bases outside gene matches: 3. CDR3 loop: CASSESGGTDTQYF. The CDR3, as DNA: TGTGCCAGCAGCGAGAGCGGGGGCACAGATACGCAGTATTTT.